What follows is one T cell receptor beta chain and its context. From the 5' RACE reads, TCRdb lists one entry per CDR3 protein and no DNA. The specimen's table records roughly 180,000 distinct CDR3 sequences. The CDR3 is made up of 15 amino acids. CDR1 DFQATT and CDR2 SNEGSKA come from the germline V gene (reference sequence). The data stem from a study of T cells expressing NK-cell markers. Study background: Source material for TCR beta repertoires consisted of sorted CD3+CD56+NKG2C+, CD3+CD56+NKG2C- and CD3+CD56-NKG2C+ T cells.

The receptor's source is a woman aged 18 to 75 in good health. J is TRBJ2-5 and V is TRBV20-1. Sequencing was done on a sample of blood T cells: a sorted CD56 or NKG2C T cell subset, CD4+ or CD8+ T cells, or bulk PBMC T cells (not recorded which). CDR3 sequence: CSAAETNRVGETQYF.